A single T cell receptor beta chain is shown here with its context. The antigen is undetermined. This sample stems from a study of early T cells in non-severe SARS-CoV-2 infection. Whole-study context: The sequenced material was bulk RNA from unsorted whole blood, and its chains were unpaired. General study findings and limits: Private and CD4 specificities were missed by VDJdb matching, skewed to anti-spike CD8.

Unique molecular identifiers tagged individual cDNA molecules. Via MiXCR, TCRdb re-called the 5' RACE reads, giving one row per CDR3 protein. The table records around 70,000 distinct CDR3 sequences, roughly 9% of them present only once. This CDR3 has 15 amino acids. Germline lookup yields CDR1 SQVTM and CDR2 ANQGSEA. V was clipped by 5 bases and J by 3 bases; unmatched bases: 10. The clonotype comes from an adult who was a healthcare worker with PCR-confirmed SARS-CoV-2 infection or an uninfected control (not recorded which). J is TRBJ2-1 and V is TRBV29-1, with 7 positions matching TRBD2. The sample comprised whole blood. The DNA for the CDR3 is TGCAGCGTTTCCGGGACTACCCTAGACTACAATGAGCAGTTCTTC. This sequence encodes CSVSGTTLDYNEQFF.